This TCR beta chain was retrieved from a study of blood T cell repertoires in COVID-19. Study overall: COVID-19 samples collected from the United States, Italy and Spain covered acute and convalescent phases. PBMCs, B-cell-depleted T cells, or T cells were the source of the cDNA or gDNA that made up the material.

This CDR3 contains 13 residues. CDR1 is SGHVS, CDR2 FQNEAQ, per germline. The V end lost 5 bases, the J end lost 3 bases, and 11 bases lay between the germline ends. Authors' analysis steps: Using reference gene primer amplification, nucleated cell counts were estimated. Data came from immunoSEQ multiplex PCR; TCRdb stores just in-frame clones and leaves some out. V and J calls and clone size are copied from that table; D and trimming were computed from the DNA. The sample holds tens of thousands of clones, 82% seen once. The receptor comes from a man aged 50-60 years with active or convalescent COVID-19. The sequenced sample consisted of peripheral blood. The rearrangement uses TRBV7-8 and TRBJ2-7, with D uncertain. CDR3 DNA: TGTGCCAGCAGCCCCCTTAGAGTCTACGAGCAGTACTTC. It translates to CASSPLRVYEQYF.